The rows below give T cell receptor beta chains drawn from one sample of a study of shared clonotypes between healthy human individuals. Data came from immunoSEQ multiplex PCR; TCRdb stores just in-frame clones and leaves some out. The sample carries some 2 million clones, approximately 94% recorded once. The sample was naive CD8+ T cells sorted from blood. The source is a man between 18 and 29 years old in good health. CDR3s include the opening cysteine and the closing phenylalanine or tryptophan. D genes are given only for firm matches. A row's size may be missing; if present it is once, few, many or a size class.

j_call v_call d_call clone_size cdr3_nt cdr3_aa
TRBJ2-3 TRBV4-1 - - TGCGCCAGCAGCCAAGATGAGGGGCCCCTGGCAGATACGCAGTATTTT CASSQDEGPLADTQYF
TRBJ1-1 TRBV4-1 - - TGCGCCAGCAGCCAAGAGAACACTGAAGCTTTCTTT CASSQENTEAFF
TRBJ2-1 TRBV6-5 - - TGTGCCAGCAGCGAGGAGGGGCGTGAGCAGTTCTTC CASSEEGREQFF
TRBJ1-1 TRBV28 TRBD1 once TGTGCCAGCAGTCCCCCGGTGACAGGGGCGAACACTGAAGCTTTCTTT CASSPPVTGANTEAFF
TRBJ2-1 TRBV7-2 - - TGTGCCAGCAGCTTGGGGCCCAGGGGCGGAACGAATGAGCAGTTCTTC CASSLGPRGGTNEQFF
TRBJ2-3 TRBV19 - - TGTGCCAGTAGTCTCATGGCTAGCACAGATACGCAGTATTTT CASSLMASTDTQYF
TRBJ1-2 TRBV30 - - TGTGCCTGGAGTGTTGCCGGGGCCCTTTACACCTTC CAWSVAGALYTF
TRBJ2-3 TRBV6-1 - once TGTGCCAGCAACGACCGGGGTGACCTCACAGATACGCAGTATTTT CASNDRGDLTDTQYF
TRBJ2-5 TRBV19 - once TGTGCCAGTAGTCCACCTAACTCGGCTCAAGAGACCCAGTACTTC CASSPPNSAQETQYF
TRBJ1-4 TRBV7-9 TRBD1 - TGTGCCAGCAGCGAGTCCGGGACAGCAGCAACTAATGAAAAACTGTTTTTT CASSESGTAATNEKLFF
TRBJ1-3 TRBV10-3 - - TGTGCCACCGAGGGAAACACCATATATTTT CATEGNTIYF